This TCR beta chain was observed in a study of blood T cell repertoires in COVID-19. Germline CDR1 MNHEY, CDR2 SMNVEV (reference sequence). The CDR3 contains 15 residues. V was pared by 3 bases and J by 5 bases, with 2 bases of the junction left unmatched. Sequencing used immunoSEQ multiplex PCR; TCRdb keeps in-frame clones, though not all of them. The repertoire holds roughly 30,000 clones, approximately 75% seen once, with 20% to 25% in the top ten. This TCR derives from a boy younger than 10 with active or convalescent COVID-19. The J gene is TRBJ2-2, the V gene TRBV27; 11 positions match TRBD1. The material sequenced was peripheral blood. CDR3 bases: TGTGCCAGCAGTTTGGGGACAGGGGGTACCGGGGAGCTGTTTTTT. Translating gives CASSLGTGGTGELFF.